The clone carrying this T cell receptor beta chain was recorded once. This record comes from a study of CD8 T cells in Susac syndrome. RNA, at about 0.45 to 1 ug, was reverse transcribed with random hexamers. The TCR beta CDR3 was amplified by immunoSEQ multiplex PCR across 54 Vbeta, 13 Jbeta. Via MiXCR, TCRdb re-called the immunoSEQ multiplex PCR reads, giving one row per CDR3 protein. The table shows some 150,000 distinct CDR3 sequences, with roughly 95% occurring only once. CD8+ and CD4+ T cells circulating in blood were sequenced for TCR beta. The sequencing sample was made of CD4+ T cells from PBMCs. The source is a human donor in good health.

The CDR3 nucleotides are TGTGCCACCAGCAGAGGCGGCGGTCGGGCTCCTTACGAGCAGTACTTC. This sequence encodes CATSRGGGRAPYEQYF. V is TRBV15 and J is TRBJ2-7; D unresolved. Between the trimmed V and J ends, which lost 1 base and 4 bases, there was a span of 17 bases. The CDR3 consists of 16 residues. CDR1 and CDR2 from the germline V gene are LNHNV and YYDKDF (reference sequence).